The clone carrying this T cell receptor beta chain turned up a few times. Its antigen is not known. This sample is drawn from a study of blood T cells in healthy people across ages. Through a sample-barcoded 5' primer and a J-beta primer mix, a second PCR was run for about 6 to 12 cycles. Each CDR3 protein gets one entry after TCRdb re-called the 5' RACE reads with MiXCR. The data show about 1.1 million distinct CDR3 sequences, more than 30% seen once. Study results and limitations: TCR beta diversity correlated strongly with naive T cell percentage.

This CDR3 is 15 amino acids long. The germline V gene has CDR1 ENHRY and CDR2 SYGVKD. With V trimmed by 6 bases and J by 3 bases, 7 bases remained unmatched. This receptor was taken from a young man in good health. Material: blood. The chain is built from TRBV10-3 and TRBJ1-1; 10 nucleotides agree with TRBD1. The CDR3 DNA sequence: TGTGCCATCAGGGACAGGGGGGAGTTGGACACTGAAGCTTTCTTT. Its translation is CAIRDRGELDTEAFF.